The 25 T cell receptor beta chains reported below all come from one sample, sequenced in a study of neurological immune-mediated disorders. TCRdb itself ran the 5' RACE reads through MiXCR, one entry per CDR3 protein. The sample shows under 90,000 distinct CDR3 sequences, roughly 9.9% of them seen only once. The sequenced material came from PBMCs. The origin of the receptors is a man aged 50 to 60 in good health.

This rearrangement joins TRBV4-2 to TRBJ1-1, with D tentatively TRBD1 (6 bases). The CDR3 has 12 amino acids. CDR1 LGHNA and CDR2 YNFKEQ come from the germline V gene. With 7 bases removed from V and 6 bases from J, the gap between germline ends came to 12 bases. The CDR3 DNA follows: TGTGCCAGCAACGATAACAGGGCTGAAGCTTTCTTT. It translates to CASNDNRAEAFF.

This clonotype was counted at least ten times. The gene calls are TRBV20-1 and TRBJ1-2; D is possibly TRBD1 (5 bases). The length of the CDR3 is 16 residues. V was pared by 2 bases and J by 4 bases, with 20 bases between. CDR1 is DFQATT and CDR2 is SNEGSKA in the germline V gene (reference sequence). CDR3 sequence reads: CSARPPGITRGYGYTF. The CDR3 DNA is TGCAGTGCTAGACCCCCCGGGATAACAAGGGGCTATGGCTACACCTTC.

At least ten counts were recorded for this clonotype. Here the CDR3 DNA reads TGCGCCAGCAGCTTGGCTGGGCCAATCTCTGGAAACACCATATATTTT. Translating it yields CASSLAGPISGNTIYF. The chain carries TRBV5-1 and TRBJ1-3; D ambiguous. The CDR3 loop spans 16 amino acids. The ends were cut back, 0 bases at V and 0 bases at J, with 10 bases in the middle. Germline CDR1 is SGHRS and CDR2 is YFSETQ. Complete variable domain (other parts from reference TRBV5-1 and TRBJ1-3): KAGVTQTPRYLIKTRGQQVTLSCSPISGHRSVSWYQQTPGQGLQFLFEYFSETQRNKGNFPGRFSGRQFSNSRSEMNVSTLELGDSALYLCASSLAGPISGNTIYFGEGSWLTVV.

This clonotype was counted many times. The chain couples TRBV5-1 to TRBJ2-1, with D unresolved. Germline CDR1 and CDR2: SGHRS and YFSETQ. V was trimmed by 4 bases and J by 5 bases, leaving 13 bases between them. There are 14 residues in the CDR3. CDR3 bases: TGCGCCAGCAGCCTGCAGACTGGGCACAATGAGCAGTTCTTC. Translating it yields CASSLQTGHNEQFF.

The table lists this clonotype with many counts. This sequence joins TRBV7-2 and TRBJ2-3; tentatively, D is TRBD2 (6 bases). CDR1 is SGHTA and CDR2 is FQGNSA in the germline V gene. V shed 5 bases and J shed 3 bases, with 9 bases lying between them. The CDR3 runs 13 residues. CDR3 region: CASSMDYTDTQYF. The DNA of the CDR3 is TGTGCCAGCAGCATGGACTATACAGATACGCAGTATTTT.

This clonotype appeared many times. The chain couples TRBV9 to TRBJ2-3; D possibly corresponds to TRBD2 (6 bases). The CDR3 runs 16 residues. Trimming shortened V by 0 bases and J by 2 bases, and 13 bases separated the two germline ends. Germline assignment: CDR1 SGDLS and CDR2 YYNGEE. CDR3 sequence: CASSVGDGGFTDTQYF. In nucleotides, the CDR3 is TGTGCCAGCAGCGTAGGTGACGGGGGATTCACAGATACGCAGTATTTT.

This clonotype was found many times. The rearrangement uses TRBV7-2 and TRBJ1-2, with D maybe TRBD1 (6 bases). The CDR3 is 14 amino acids. Germline CDR1 reads SGHTA; CDR2 reads FQGNSA. V gave up 5 bases and J gave up 4 bases, with 14 bases separating them. The CDR3 reads CASSVYREPYGYTF. In DNA, the CDR3 is TGTGCCAGCAGCGTATACAGGGAACCCTATGGCTACACCTTC.

The J gene is TRBJ2-7, the V gene TRBV27; D gene ambiguous. Germline assignment: CDR1 MNHEY and CDR2 SMNVEV (reference sequence). This CDR3 region has 13 residues. The V end lost 3 bases, the J end lost 6 bases, and 12 bases lay between the germline ends. The CDR3 nucleotides are TGTGCCAGCAGTTTTTTAGGGCGGCGCGAGCAGTACTTC. It translates to CASSFLGRREQYF.

At least ten counts were recorded for this clonotype. The rearrangement joins TRBV20-1 to TRBJ1-2, with 8 positions matching TRBD1. The CDR3 length is 12 residues. V trimming: 7 bases; J trimming: 5 bases; junction bases outside the gene matches: 6. CDR1 is DFQATT and CDR2 is SNEGSKA in the germline V gene (reference sequence). For the CDR3, the DNA is TGCAGTGTGCCGGACAGGGAATATGGCTACACCTTC. Protein: CSVPDREYGYTF.

In its sample, this clonotype was seen many times. This sequence joins TRBV7-3 and TRBJ2-2, with TRBD2 matching over 7 bases. Germline V CDR1 and CDR2: SGHTA, FQGTGA. J was trimmed by 7 bases and V by 4 bases; bases with no gene match: 12. The CDR3 is 16 residues long. The CDR3 region is CASSSLGGRGGGELFF. DNA for the CDR3: TGTGCCAGCAGCTCCCTCGGCGGGAGAGGAGGCGGGGAGCTGTTTTTT.

This clonotype was counted ten times or more. The chain carries TRBV6-5 and TRBJ2-7, with 9 positions matching TRBD2. CDR1 is MNHEY, CDR2 SVGAGI, per germline. J lost 3 bases, V lost 4 bases, and 7 bases had no gene match. The CDR3 length is 15 residues. DNA for the CDR3: TGTGCCAGCAGTTGGCTAGCGGGGCTAAACTACGAGCAGTACTTC. It translates to CASSWLAGLNYEQYF.

This clonotype was seen at least ten times. V is TRBV7-2 and J is TRBJ2-2; D is ambiguous. CDR3 length: 13 residues. The V end lost 4 bases, the J end lost 3 bases, and 6 bases lay between the germline ends. The V gene's germline CDR1 is SGHTA and CDR2 FQGNSA. Here the CDR3 reads CASSSTHTGELFF. For the CDR3, the DNA is TGTGCCAGCAGCTCCACCCACACCGGGGAGCTGTTTTTT.

This clonotype has a handful of counts. V and J are TRBV6-5 and TRBJ1-6, with D hard to call. The CDR3 is made up of 14 amino acids. V shed 6 bases and J shed 6 bases, with 12 bases lying between them. In germline, CDR1 is MNHEY, CDR2 SVGAGI. The CDR3 loop is CASSTTGANSPLHF. The CDR3 nucleotides are TGTGCCAGCAGCACGACTGGAGCTAATTCACCCCTCCACTTT.

This clonotype came up many times. The chain has TRBV28 and TRBJ1-2; D may be TRBD1 (6 bases). Looked up from germline, CDR1 is MDHEN and CDR2 is SYDVKM. Between the trimmed V and J ends, which lost 1 base and 3 bases, there was a span of 18 bases. The CDR3 covers 17 residues. CDR3 in amino acids: CASSLFMGHPDYYGYTF. In nucleotides, the CDR3 is TGTGCCAGCAGTTTATTTATGGGACACCCCGATTACTATGGCTACACCTTC.

The V gene is TRBV20-1, the J gene TRBJ1-1; 9 nucleotides match TRBD1. V trimming: 6 bases; J trimming: 5 bases; junction bases outside the gene matches: 4. The CDR3 loop spans 12 amino acids. Germline values: CDR1 DFQATT, CDR2 SNEGSKA (reference sequence). CDR3 nucleotide sequence: TGCAGTGCCCCAGGACAGGGGACTGAAGCTTTCTTT. Its protein product is CSAPGQGTEAFF.

With respect to this clonotype: A read error may account for a junction end that differs from germline. The chain couples TRBV10-3 to TRBJ2-6, with a possible D match to TRBD1 (6 bases). This CDR3 spans 17 amino acids. CDR1 and CDR2 from the germline V gene are ENHRY and SYGVKD. Here the CDR3 DNA reads TGTGCCATCAGTGGGGGACATGCTACCTCTGGGGCCAACATCCTGACTTTC. It specifies CAISGGHATSGANILTF.

This clonotype was detected ten times or more. A read error may account for a junction end that differs from germline. The rearrangement joins TRBV27 to TRBJ1-1; 7 bases align to TRBD1. The length of the CDR3 is 14 residues. Per the germline V gene, CDR1 is MNHEY and CDR2 is SMNVEV (reference sequence). In nucleotides, the CDR3 is TGTGCCAGCAGTTACAGGGGTTTGAAGACTGAAGCTTTCTTT. This gives the protein CASSYRGLKTEAFF.

This clonotype has a count of ten or more. The chain's CDR3 is CASGRGSSYNEQFF. CDR3 nucleotides: TGTGCCAGCGGGCGGGGGAGCTCCTACAATGAGCAGTTCTTC. This chain uses TRBV5-6 with TRBJ2-1, with 7 bases matching TRBD2. Per germline, CDR1 SGHDT and CDR2 YYEEEE. V lost 7 bases to trimming and J lost 0 bases; unmatched junction nucleotides: 4. The CDR3 loop spans 14 amino acids.

Concerning this clonotype: This clone may be a read error of a much larger clone one base away. The chain is built from TRBV7-2 and TRBJ2-2; D not certain. Deletions cut 2 bases from V and 3 bases from J, with 4 bases between. The CDR3 spans 13 residues. The germline V gene encodes CDR1 SGHTA and CDR2 FQGNSA. The DNA for the CDR3 is TGTGCCAGCAGCTTATCCCACACCGGGGAGCTGTTTTTT. As protein: CASSLSHTGELFF.

This clonotype appeared many times. The chain carries TRBV20-1 and TRBJ2-7; maybe TRBD2 (5 bases). V was shortened by 5 bases and J by 2 bases, with 16 bases between the two germline ends. The CDR3 runs 14 residues. The germline V gene encodes CDR1 DFQATT and CDR2 SNEGSKA (reference sequence). The CDR3 loop reads CSAGSHRGTYEQYF. The CDR3 DNA sequence: TGCAGTGCTGGGAGTCACCGAGGGACCTACGAGCAGTACTTC.

About this clonotype: This may stem from a read error, because a much larger clone lies one nucleotide away. The V and J genes are TRBV7-3 and TRBJ2-3; D ambiguous. CDR3 size: 15 residues. Germline CDR1 SGHTA, CDR2 FQGTGA. Here the CDR3 reads CASILTRGSTDTQYF. The CDR3 nucleotides are TGTGCCAGCATCTTAACCCGCGGAAGCACAGATACGCAGTATTTT.

This clonotype was seen repeatedly, ten times or more. The DNA for the CDR3 is TGTGCCAGCAGCTTGGACCATGCAGTGGCCACTGAAGCTTTCTTT. It translates to CASSLDHAVATEAFF. The V call is TRBV5-4, the J call TRBJ1-1; D ambiguous. The CDR3 consists of 15 residues. The V end was cut by 0 bases, the J end by 4 bases, with 13 bases between. In germline, CDR1 is SGHNT, CDR2 YYREEE (reference sequence).

In its sample, this clonotype was seen a few times. This chain links TRBV7-8 with TRBJ1-1; D may be TRBD1 (6 bases). This CDR3 has 15 residues. The V and J ends lost 5 bases and 0 bases respectively, with 13 bases between them. From germline, CDR1 is SGHVS and CDR2 FQNEAQ. The CDR3 reads CASSMLTGLNTEAFF. The CDR3 bases are TGTGCCAGCAGCATGCTCACAGGGCTGAACACTGAAGCTTTCTTT.

This clonotype was counted ten times or more. This chain connects TRBV4-1 to TRBJ2-7, with 10 bases fitting TRBD1. After removal of 5 bases from V and 2 bases from J, the junction contained 6 bases not matched to a gene. The CDR3 is made up of 15 amino acids. Per the germline V gene, CDR1 is MGHRA and CDR2 is YSYEKL. The CDR3 region is CASSSGQGGTYEQYF. The DNA for the CDR3 is TGCGCCAGCAGCTCAGGACAGGGGGGAACCTACGAGCAGTACTTC.

This clonotype has at least ten counts. J is TRBJ1-3 and V is TRBV12-3 or TRBV12-4, with D unclear. The CDR3 spans 14 residues. Deletions cut 7 bases from V and 0 bases from J, with 10 bases between. Here the CDR3 reads CASNPAYSGNTIYF. The CDR3 DNA reads TGTGCCAGCAATCCGGCGTACTCTGGAAACACCATATATTTT.